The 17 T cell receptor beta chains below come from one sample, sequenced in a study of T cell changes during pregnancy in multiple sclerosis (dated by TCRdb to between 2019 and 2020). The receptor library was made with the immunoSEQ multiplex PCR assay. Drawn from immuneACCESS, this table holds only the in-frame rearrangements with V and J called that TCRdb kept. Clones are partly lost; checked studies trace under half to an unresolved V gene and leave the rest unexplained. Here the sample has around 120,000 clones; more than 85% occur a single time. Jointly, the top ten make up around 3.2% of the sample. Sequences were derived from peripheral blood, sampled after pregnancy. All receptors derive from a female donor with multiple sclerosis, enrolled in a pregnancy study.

The CDR3 coding sequence is TGTGCCATCAGTGGGAGAGGTAGCACAGATACGCAGTATTTT. Translating gives CAISGRGSTDTQYF. The chain carries TRBV10-3 and TRBJ2-3, with D unresolved. This CDR3 is built from 14 residues. CDR1 and CDR2 from the germline V gene are ENHRY and SYGVKD. Trimming left V 4 bases short and J 0 bases short, with 8 bases between.

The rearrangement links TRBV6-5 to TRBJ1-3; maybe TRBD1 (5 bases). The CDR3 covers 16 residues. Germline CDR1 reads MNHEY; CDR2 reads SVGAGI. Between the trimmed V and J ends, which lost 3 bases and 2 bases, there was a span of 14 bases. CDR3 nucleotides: TGTGCCAGCAGTTATTCCCAGGGAACTGCTGGAAACACCATATATTTT. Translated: CASSYSQGTAGNTIYF.

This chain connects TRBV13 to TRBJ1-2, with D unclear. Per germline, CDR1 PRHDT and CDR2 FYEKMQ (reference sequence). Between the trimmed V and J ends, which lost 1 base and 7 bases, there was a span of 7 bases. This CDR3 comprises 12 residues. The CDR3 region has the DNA TGTGCCAGCAGCTTAGTAGTTAGTGGCTACACCTTC. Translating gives CASSLVVSGYTF.

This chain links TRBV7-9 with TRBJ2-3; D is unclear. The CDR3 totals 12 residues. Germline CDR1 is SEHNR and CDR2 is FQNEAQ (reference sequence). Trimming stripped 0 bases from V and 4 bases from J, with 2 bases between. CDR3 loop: CASSLAADTQYF. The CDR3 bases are TGTGCCAGCAGCTTAGCCGCAGATACGCAGTATTTT. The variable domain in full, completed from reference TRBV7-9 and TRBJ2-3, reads DTGVSQNPRHKITKRGQNVTFRCDPISEHNRLYWYRQTLGQGPEFLTYFQNEAQLEKSRLLSDRFSAERPKGSFSTLEIQRTEQGDSAMYLCASSLAADTQYFGPGTRLTVL.

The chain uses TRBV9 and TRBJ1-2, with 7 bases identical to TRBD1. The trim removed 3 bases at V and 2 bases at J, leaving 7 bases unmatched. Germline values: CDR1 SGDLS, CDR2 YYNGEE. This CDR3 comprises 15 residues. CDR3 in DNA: TGTGCCAGCAGCGAACAGGACAGGTGGAACTATGGCTACACCTTC. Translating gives CASSEQDRWNYGYTF.

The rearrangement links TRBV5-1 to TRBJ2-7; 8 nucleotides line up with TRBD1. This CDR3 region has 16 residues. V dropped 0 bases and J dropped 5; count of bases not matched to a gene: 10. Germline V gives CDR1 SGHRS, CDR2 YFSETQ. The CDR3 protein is CASSLGDLTGAHEQYF. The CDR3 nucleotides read TGCGCCAGCAGCTTGGGGGACCTGACAGGGGCTCACGAGCAGTACTTC.

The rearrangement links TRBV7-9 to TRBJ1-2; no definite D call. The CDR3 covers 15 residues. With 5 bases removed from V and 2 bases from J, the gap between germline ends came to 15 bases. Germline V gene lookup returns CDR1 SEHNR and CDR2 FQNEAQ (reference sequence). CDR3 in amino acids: CASSPLPGGNYGYTF. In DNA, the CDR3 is TGTGCCAGCAGCCCCCTTCCGGGCGGGAACTATGGCTACACCTTC.

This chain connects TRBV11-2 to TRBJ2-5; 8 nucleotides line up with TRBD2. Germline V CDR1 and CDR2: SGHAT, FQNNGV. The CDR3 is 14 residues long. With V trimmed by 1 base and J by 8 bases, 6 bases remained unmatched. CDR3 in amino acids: CASSLGSREGTQYF. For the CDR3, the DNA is TGTGCCAGCAGCTTAGGATCTCGGGAGGGTACCCAGTACTTC.

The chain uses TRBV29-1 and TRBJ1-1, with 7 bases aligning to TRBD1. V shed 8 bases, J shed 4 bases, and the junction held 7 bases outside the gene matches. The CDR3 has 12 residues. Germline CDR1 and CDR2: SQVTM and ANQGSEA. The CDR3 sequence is CSLTGSGTEAFF. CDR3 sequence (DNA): TGCAGCTTGACAGGGTCGGGCACTGAAGCTTTCTTT.

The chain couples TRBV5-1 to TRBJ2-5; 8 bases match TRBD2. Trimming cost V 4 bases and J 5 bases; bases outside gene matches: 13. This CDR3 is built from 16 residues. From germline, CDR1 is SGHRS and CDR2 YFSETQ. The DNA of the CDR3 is TGCGCCAGCAGCCAAGGACTAGCTGGGGGGCCGGAGACCCAGTACTTC. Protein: CASSQGLAGGPETQYF.

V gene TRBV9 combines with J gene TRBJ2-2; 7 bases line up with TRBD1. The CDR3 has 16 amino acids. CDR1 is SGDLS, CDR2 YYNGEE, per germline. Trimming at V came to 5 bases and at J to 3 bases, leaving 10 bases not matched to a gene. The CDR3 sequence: CASRPEGQRYTGELFF. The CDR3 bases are TGTGCCAGCAGACCCGAGGGACAGCGATACACCGGGGAGCTGTTTTTT.

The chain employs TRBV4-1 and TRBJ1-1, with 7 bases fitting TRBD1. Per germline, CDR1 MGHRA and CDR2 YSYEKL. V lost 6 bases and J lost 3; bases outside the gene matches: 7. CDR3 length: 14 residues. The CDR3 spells CASRLRQGHTEAFF. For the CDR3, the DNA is TGCGCCAGCAGACTAAGACAGGGCCACACTGAAGCTTTCTTT.

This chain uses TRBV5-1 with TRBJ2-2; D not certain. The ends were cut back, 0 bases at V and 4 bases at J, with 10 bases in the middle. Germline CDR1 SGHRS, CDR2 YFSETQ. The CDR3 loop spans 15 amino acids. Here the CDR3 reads CASSLVQTLTGELFF. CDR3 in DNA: TGCGCCAGCAGCTTGGTACAGACACTCACCGGGGAGCTGTTTTTT.

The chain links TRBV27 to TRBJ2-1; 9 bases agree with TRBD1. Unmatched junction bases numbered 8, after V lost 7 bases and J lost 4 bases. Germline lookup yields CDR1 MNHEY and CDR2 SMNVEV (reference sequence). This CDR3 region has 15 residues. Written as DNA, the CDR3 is TGTGCCAGCACCGTACAGGGGGCGTCGTACAATGAGCAGTTCTTC. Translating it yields CASTVQGASYNEQFF.

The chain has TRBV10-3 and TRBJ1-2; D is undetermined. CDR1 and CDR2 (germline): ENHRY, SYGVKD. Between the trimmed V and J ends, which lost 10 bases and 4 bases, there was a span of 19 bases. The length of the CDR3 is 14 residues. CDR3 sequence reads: CANSVFSEGYGYTF. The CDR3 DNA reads TGTGCCAATTCTGTTTTCTCCGAGGGCTATGGCTACACCTTC.

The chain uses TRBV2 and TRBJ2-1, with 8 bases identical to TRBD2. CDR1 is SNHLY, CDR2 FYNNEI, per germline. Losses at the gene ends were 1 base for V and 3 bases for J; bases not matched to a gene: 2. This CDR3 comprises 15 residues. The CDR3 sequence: CASSEEAGDYNEQFF. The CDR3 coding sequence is TGTGCCAGCAGTGAAGAAGCGGGGGACTACAATGAGCAGTTCTTC.

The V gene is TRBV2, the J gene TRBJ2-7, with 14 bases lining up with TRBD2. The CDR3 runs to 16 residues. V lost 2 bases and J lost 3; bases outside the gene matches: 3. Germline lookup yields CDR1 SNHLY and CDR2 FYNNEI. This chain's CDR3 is CASSERLAGGGYEQYF. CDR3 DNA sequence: TGTGCCAGCAGTGAAAGACTAGCGGGGGGGGGCTACGAGCAGTACTTC.